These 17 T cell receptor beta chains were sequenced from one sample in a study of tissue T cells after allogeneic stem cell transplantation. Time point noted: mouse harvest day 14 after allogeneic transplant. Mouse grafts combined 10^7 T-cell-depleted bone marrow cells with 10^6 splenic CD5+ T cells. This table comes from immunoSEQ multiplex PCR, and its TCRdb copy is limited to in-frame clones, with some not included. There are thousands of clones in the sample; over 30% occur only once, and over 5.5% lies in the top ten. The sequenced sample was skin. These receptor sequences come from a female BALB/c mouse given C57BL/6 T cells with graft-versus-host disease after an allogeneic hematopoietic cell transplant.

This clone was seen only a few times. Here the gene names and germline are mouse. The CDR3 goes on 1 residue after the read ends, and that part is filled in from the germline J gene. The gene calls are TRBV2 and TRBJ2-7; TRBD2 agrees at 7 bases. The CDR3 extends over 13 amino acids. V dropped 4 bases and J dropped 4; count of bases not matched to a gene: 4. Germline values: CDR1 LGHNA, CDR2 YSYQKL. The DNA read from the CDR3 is TGTGCCAGCAGCCCTTTGGGGGGTTATGAACAGTAC. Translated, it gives CASSPLGGYEQY. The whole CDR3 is CASSPLGGYEQYF.

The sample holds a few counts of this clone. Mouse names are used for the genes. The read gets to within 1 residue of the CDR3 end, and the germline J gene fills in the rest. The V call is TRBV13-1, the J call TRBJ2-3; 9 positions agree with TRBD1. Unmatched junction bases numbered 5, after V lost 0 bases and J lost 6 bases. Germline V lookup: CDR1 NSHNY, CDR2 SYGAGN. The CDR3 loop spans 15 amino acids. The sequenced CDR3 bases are TGTGCCAGCAGTGATGGGGGACAGGGTAGGGAAACGCTGTAT. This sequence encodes CASSDGGQGRETLY. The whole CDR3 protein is CASSDGGQGRETLYF.

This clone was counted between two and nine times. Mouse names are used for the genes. The sequenced part of the CDR3 DNA is TGTGCCAGCAGTGATAAAGGGACTCCAAACTCCGACTACACC. The encoded protein is CASSDKGTPNSDYT. The entire CDR3 protein is CASSDKGTPNSDYTF. The chain couples TRBV13-1 to TRBJ1-2; maybe TRBD1 (5 bases). The CDR3 is cut off 1 residue early in the read; its end comes from the germline J gene. V was cut by 1 base and J by 0 bases, with 10 bases left in between. The germline V gene has CDR1 NSHNY and CDR2 SYGAGN. CDR3 length: 15 amino acids.

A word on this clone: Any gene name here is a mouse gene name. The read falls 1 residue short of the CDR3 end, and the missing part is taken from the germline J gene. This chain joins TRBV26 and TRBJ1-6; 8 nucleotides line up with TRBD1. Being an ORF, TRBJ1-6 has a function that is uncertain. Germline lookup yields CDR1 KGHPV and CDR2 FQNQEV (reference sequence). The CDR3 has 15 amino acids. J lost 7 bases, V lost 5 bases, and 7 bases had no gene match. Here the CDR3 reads CASSFTGGGNSPLYF. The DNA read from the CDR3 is TGTGCCAGCAGTTTCACAGGGGGAGGAAATTCGCCCCTCTAC.

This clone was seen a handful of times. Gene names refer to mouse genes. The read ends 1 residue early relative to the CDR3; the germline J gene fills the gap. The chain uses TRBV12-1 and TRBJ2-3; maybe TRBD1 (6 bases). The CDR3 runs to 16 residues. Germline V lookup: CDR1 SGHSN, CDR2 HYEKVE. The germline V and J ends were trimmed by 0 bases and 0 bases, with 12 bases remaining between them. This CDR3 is CASSLEGGPSAETLYF. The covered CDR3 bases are TGTGCCAGCTCTCTCGAAGGGGGACCTAGTGCAGAAACGCTGTAT.

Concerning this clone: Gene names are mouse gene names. The part of the CDR3 DNA that was read is TGCACCTGCAGTGTGGGACAGGGCTCCAACGAAAGATTATTT. This encodes CTCSVGQGSNERLF. The full CDR3 protein reads CTCSVGQGSNERLFF. The chain has TRBV1 and TRBJ1-4, with 9 bases identical to TRBD1. The CDR3 goes on 1 residue after the read ends, and that part is filled in from the germline J gene. Germline assignment: CDR1 NSQYPW and CDR2 LRSPGD (reference sequence). This CDR3 is 15 amino acids long. With V trimmed by 4 bases and J by 2 bases, 2 bases remained unmatched.

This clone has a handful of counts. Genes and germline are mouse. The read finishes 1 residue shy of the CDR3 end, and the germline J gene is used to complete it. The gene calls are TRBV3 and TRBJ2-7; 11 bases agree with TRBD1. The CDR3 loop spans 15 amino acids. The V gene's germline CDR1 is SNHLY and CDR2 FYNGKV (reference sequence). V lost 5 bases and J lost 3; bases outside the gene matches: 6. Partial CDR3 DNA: TGTGCCAGCAGCCTCCGGACAGGGGGCCTCTATGAACAGTAC. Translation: CASSLRTGGLYEQY. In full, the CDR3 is CASSLRTGGLYEQYF. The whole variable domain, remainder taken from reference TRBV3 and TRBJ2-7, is GPKVLQIPSHQIIDMGQMVTLNCDPVSNHLYFYWYKQILGQQMEFLVNFYNGKVMEKSKLFKDQFSVERPDGSYFTLKIQPTALEDSAVYFCASSLRTGGLYEQYFGPGTRLTVL.

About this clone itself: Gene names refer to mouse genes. The CDR3 bases that were read are TGTGCCAGCAGCCACTCCTATGAACAGTAC. This encodes CASSHSYEQY. The whole CDR3 protein reads CASSHSYEQYF. The V call is TRBV4, the J call TRBJ2-7, with D unclear. The CDR3 is cut off 1 residue early in the read; its end comes from the germline J gene. Germline CDR1 LGHDT, CDR2 YNNKQL (reference sequence). Trimming took off 5 bases at V and 0 bases at J, with 2 bases between the two ends. CDR3 length: 11 amino acids.

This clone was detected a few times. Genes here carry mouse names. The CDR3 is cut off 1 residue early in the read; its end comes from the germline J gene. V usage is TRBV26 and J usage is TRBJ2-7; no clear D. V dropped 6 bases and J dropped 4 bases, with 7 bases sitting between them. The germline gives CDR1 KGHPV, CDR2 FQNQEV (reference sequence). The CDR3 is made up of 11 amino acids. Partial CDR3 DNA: TGTGCCAGCAGCTTAATTTATGAACAGTAC. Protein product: CASSLIYEQY. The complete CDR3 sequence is CASSLIYEQYF.

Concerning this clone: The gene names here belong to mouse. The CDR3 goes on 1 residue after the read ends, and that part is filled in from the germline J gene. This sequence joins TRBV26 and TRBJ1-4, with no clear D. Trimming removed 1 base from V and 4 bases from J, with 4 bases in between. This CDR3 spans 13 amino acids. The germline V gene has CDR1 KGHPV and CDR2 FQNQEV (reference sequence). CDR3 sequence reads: CASSLYSNERLFF. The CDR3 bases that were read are TGTGCCAGCAGTCTGTACAGCAACGAAAGATTATTT.

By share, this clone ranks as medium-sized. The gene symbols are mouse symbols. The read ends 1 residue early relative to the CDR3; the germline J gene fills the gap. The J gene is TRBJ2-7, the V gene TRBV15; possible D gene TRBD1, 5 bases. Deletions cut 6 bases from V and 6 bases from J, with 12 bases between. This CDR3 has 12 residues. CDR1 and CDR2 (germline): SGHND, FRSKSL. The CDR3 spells CASSPDSLEQYF. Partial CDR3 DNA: TGTGCCAGCAGCCCCGACAGCCTTGAACAGTAC.

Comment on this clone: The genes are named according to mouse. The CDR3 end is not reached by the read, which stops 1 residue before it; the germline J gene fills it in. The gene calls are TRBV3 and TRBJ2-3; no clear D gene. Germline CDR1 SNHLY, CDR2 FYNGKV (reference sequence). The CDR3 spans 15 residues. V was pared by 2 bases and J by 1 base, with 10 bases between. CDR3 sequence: CASSLQGSGAETLYF. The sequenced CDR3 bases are TGTGCCAGCAGCTTACAAGGGTCCGGTGCAGAAACGCTGTAT.

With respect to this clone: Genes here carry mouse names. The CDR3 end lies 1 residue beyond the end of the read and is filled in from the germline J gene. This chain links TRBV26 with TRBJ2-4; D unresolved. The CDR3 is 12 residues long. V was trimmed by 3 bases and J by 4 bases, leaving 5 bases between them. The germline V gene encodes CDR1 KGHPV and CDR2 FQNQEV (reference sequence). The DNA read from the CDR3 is TGTGCCAGCAGTCTAGCAAAAAACACCTTGTAC. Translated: CASSLAKNTLY. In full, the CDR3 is CASSLAKNTLYF.

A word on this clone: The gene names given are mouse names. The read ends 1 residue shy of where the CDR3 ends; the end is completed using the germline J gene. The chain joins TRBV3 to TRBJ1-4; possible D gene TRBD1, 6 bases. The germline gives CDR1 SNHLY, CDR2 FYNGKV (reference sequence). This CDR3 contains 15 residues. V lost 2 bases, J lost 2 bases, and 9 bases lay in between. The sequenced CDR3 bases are TGTGCCAGCAGCTTAAGGCAGGGGTCCAACGAAAGATTATTT. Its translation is CASSLRQGSNERLF. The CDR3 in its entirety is CASSLRQGSNERLFF.

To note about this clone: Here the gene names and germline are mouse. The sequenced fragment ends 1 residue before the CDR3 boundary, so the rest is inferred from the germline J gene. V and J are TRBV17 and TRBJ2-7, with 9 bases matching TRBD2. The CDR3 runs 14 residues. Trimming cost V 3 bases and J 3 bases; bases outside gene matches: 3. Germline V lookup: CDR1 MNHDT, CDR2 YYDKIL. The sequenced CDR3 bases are TGTGCTAGCAGTAGCCCTGGGGGGGTCTATGAACAGTAC. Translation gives CASSSPGGVYEQY. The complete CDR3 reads CASSSPGGVYEQYF.

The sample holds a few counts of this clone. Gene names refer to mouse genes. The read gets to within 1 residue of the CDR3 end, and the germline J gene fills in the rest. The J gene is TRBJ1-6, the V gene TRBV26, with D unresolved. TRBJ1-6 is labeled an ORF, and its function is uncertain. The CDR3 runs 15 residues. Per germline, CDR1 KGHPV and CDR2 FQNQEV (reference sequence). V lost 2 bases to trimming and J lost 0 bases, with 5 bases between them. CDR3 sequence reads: CASSLDISYNSPLYF. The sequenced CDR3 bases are TGTGCCAGCAGTCTGGACATTTCCTATAATTCGCCCCTCTAC.

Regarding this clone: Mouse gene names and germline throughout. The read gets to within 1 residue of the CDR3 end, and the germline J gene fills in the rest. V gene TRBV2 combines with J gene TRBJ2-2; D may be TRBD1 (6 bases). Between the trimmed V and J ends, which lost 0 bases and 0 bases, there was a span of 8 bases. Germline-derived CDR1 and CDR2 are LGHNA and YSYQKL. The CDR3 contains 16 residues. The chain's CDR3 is CASSQEGGTNTGQLYF. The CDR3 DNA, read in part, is TGTGCCAGCAGCCAAGAAGGGGGAACAAACACCGGGCAGCTCTAC.